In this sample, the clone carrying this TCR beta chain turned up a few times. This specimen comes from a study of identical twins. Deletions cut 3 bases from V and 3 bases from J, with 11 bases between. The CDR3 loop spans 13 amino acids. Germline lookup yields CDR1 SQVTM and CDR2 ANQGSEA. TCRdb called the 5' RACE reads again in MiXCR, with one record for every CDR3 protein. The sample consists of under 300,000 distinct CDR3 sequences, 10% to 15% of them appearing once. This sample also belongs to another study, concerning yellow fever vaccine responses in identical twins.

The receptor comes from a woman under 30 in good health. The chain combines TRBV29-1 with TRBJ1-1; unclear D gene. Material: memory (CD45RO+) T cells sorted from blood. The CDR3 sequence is CSVDATDDTEAFF. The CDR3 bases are TGCAGCGTTGACGCAACAGATGACACTGAAGCTTTCTTT.